The present T cell receptor beta chain was sequenced within a study of blood T cell repertoires in COVID-19. Sequencing was performed with immunoSEQ multiplex PCR; in TCRdb, only in-frame clones are kept and a portion is missing. The sample lists around 80,000 clones; over 70% were seen once. CDR3 length equals 14 residues. Germline CDR1 is MNHEY and CDR2 is SMNVEV (reference sequence). V lost 5 bases to trimming and J lost 1 base; unmatched junction nucleotides: 4. Sequencing was done on a sample of peripheral blood. The TCR originated in an older man with acute or convalescent COVID-19. J is TRBJ1-1 and V is TRBV27; 7 bases match TRBD1. Here the CDR3 DNA reads TGTGCCAGCAGTCGGACAGGACAGAACACTGAAGCTTTCTTT. This gives the protein CASSRTGQNTEAFF.